Presented here are 29 T cell receptor beta chains from one specimen sequenced in a study of shared clonotypes between healthy human individuals (TCRdb year 2020). The library was prepared using the immunoSEQ multiplex PCR assay. TCRdb limited this immuneACCESS table to in-frame rearrangements with V and J called. A share of clones is missing; checked studies link under half to unresolved V genes, and the rest is unexplained. Within this sample are approximately 2.1 million clones, with about 92% of them counted one time only. The top ten hold 0.35% to 0.45% of the sample. The sample taken for sequencing was naive CD4+ T cells from PBMCs. Interpreted using the paper, the cell subset or site label stands for: CD45RA+ positively selected. The receptor source for this set is a man aged 18-30 years in good health. Some clones in this sample may be carry-over from other donors' samples.

The chain links TRBV11-2 to TRBJ2-7; TRBD2 agrees at 11 bases. CDR1 is SGHAT and CDR2 is FQNNGV in the germline V gene. This CDR3 contains 14 residues. V shed 5 bases, J shed 2 bases, and the junction held 2 bases outside the gene matches. As DNA, the CDR3 is TGTGCCAGCAGCGGTAGCGGGAGGGCCTACGAGCAGTACTTC. This sequence encodes CASSGSGRAYEQYF.

The J gene is TRBJ1-5, the V gene TRBV28; 8 nucleotides align to TRBD1. Unmatched junction bases numbered 5, after V lost 6 bases and J lost 4 bases. The CDR3 totals 14 residues. Germline CDR1 and CDR2: MDHEN and SYDVKM. CDR3 coding DNA: TGTGCCAGCAGCCGAAACAGGGGGAATCAGCCCCAGCATTTT. Encoded protein: CASSRNRGNQPQHF. The variable domain in full, completed from reference TRBV28 and TRBJ1-5, reads DVKVTQSSRYLVKRTGEKVFLECVQDMDHENMFWYRQDPGLGLRLIYFSYDVKMKEKGDIPEGYSVSREKKERFSLILESASTNQTSMYLCASSRNRGNQPQHFGDGTRLSIL.

V is TRBV4-1 and J is TRBJ1-5; D call uncertain. In germline, CDR1 is MGHRA, CDR2 YSYEKL. The CDR3 consists of 17 residues. V was pared by 0 bases and J by 0 bases, with 12 bases between. The DNA for the CDR3 is TGCGCCAGCAGCCAAGAGTACAGAGCCTATAGCAATCAGCCCCAGCATTTT. Residues: CASSQEYRAYSNQPQHF.

The gene calls are TRBV9 and TRBJ2-7; tentative D call: TRBD1 (7 bases). The germline CDR1 and CDR2 sequences are SGDLS and YYNGEE. The CDR3 covers 15 residues. Trimming left V 5 bases short and J 1 base short, with 16 bases between. This chain's CDR3 is CASSEGAGRSYEQYF. Here the CDR3 DNA reads TGTGCCAGCAGTGAGGGGGCGGGACGGTCCTACGAGCAGTACTTC.

J is TRBJ1-4 and V is TRBV28; TRBD1 matches at 8 bases. Germline V CDR1 and CDR2: MDHEN, SYDVKM. This CDR3 comprises 17 residues. The V segment lost 2 bases and the J segment 3 bases; nucleotides outside the gene matches: 8. The CDR3 reads CASSLGETGAPNEKLFF. The DNA of the CDR3 is TGTGCCAGCAGTTTAGGGGAGACAGGGGCCCCTAATGAAAAACTGTTTTTT.

The V and J genes are TRBV29-1 and TRBJ2-1, with 7 bases fitting TRBD1. This CDR3 comprises 14 residues. Germline-derived CDR1 and CDR2 are SQVTM and ANQGSEA. Germline trimming cut 4 bases from V and 7 bases from J; bases unmatched to any gene: 10. This CDR3 reads CSVGSGGHLNEQFF. The DNA for the CDR3 is TGCAGCGTTGGCTCAGGGGGTCATTTGAATGAGCAGTTCTTC.

This chain connects TRBV2 to TRBJ1-1; the D is unclear. Germline V gene data show CDR1 as SNHLY and CDR2 as FYNNEI. There are 13 residues in the CDR3. V was trimmed by 5 bases and J by 1 base, leaving 8 bases between them. CDR3 amino acids: CASSQRGNTEAFF. CDR3 nucleotide sequence: TGTGCCAGCAGTCAGAGAGGGAACACTGAAGCTTTCTTT.

About this clone itself: Other DNA sequences of this sample code for an identical CDR3. The gene calls are TRBV7-2 and TRBJ2-7; D gene ambiguous. The V gene's germline CDR1 is SGHTA and CDR2 FQGNSA. The CDR3 is 12 residues long. V dropped 5 bases and J dropped 0 bases, with 5 bases sitting between them. DNA of the CDR3: TGTGCCAGCAGCCCCACCTCCTACGAGCAGTACTTC. Its translation is CASSPTSYEQYF.

This sequence joins TRBV4-2 and TRBJ2-2; tentatively, D is TRBD2 (6 bases). Trimming stripped 2 bases from V and 4 bases from J, with 14 bases between. The CDR3 is 16 amino acids. Germline CDR1 reads LGHNA; CDR2 reads YNFKEQ. The CDR3 DNA sequence: TGTGCCAGCAGCCAAAATGCCGGGAGCCTCACCGGGGAGCTGTTTTTT. It specifies CASSQNAGSLTGELFF.

The chain couples TRBV6-4 to TRBJ1-4; 7 bases align to TRBD1. In germline, CDR1 is MRHNA, CDR2 SNTAGT. V shed 1 base, J shed 0 bases, and the junction held 8 bases outside the gene matches. The CDR3 has 18 residues. The CDR3 spells CASSDYPRQGSTNEKLFF. The CDR3 bases are TGTGCCAGCAGTGACTATCCAAGACAGGGTTCAACTAATGAAAAACTGTTTTTT.

The chain carries TRBV19 and TRBJ2-7; TRBD1 matches 7 bases. The CDR3 has 14 residues. V gave up 3 bases and J gave up 2 bases; unmatched junction bases: 4. Germline V lookup: CDR1 LNHDA, CDR2 SQIVND (reference sequence). CDR3 loop: CASSIGTAAYEQYF. The CDR3 region has the DNA TGTGCCAGTAGTATCGGGACAGCCGCCTACGAGCAGTACTTC.

The chain carries TRBV11-2 and TRBJ1-2; 8 bases fit TRBD1. Germline CDR1 reads SGHAT; CDR2 reads FQNNGV. J lost 8 bases, V lost 5 bases, and 7 bases had no gene match. CDR3 size: 13 residues. This CDR3 reads CASSPGQAGGYTF. The CDR3, as DNA: TGTGCCAGCAGCCCGGGACAGGCGGGCGGCTACACCTTC.

This clone appeared once. The CDR3 reads CSVSQGGTDTQYF. CDR3 sequence (DNA): TGCAGCGTCTCTCAGGGAGGCACAGATACGCAGTATTTT. The chain uses TRBV29-1 and TRBJ2-3; D may correspond to TRBD1 or TRBD2 (5 bases each). CDR3 length equals 13 residues. Germline CDR1 is SQVTM and CDR2 is ANQGSEA. Trimming stripped 6 bases from V and 1 base from J, with 11 bases between.

This CDR3 reads CASNLDSDSGNTIYF. CDR3 coding DNA: TGCGCCAGCAACCTTGACAGTGACTCTGGAAACACCATATATTTT. The V and J genes are TRBV5-1 and TRBJ1-3; D is possibly TRBD1 (5 bases). Per the germline V gene, CDR1 is SGHRS and CDR2 is YFSETQ. This CDR3 contains 15 residues. With 6 bases removed from V and 0 bases from J, the gap between germline ends came to 13 bases. The full variable domain, in which reference TRBV5-1 and TRBJ1-3 provide the parts outside the CDR3, is KAGVTQTPRYLIKTRGQQVTLSCSPISGHRSVSWYQQTPGQGLQFLFEYFSETQRNKGNFPGRFSGRQFSNSRSEMNVSTLELGDSALYLCASNLDSDSGNTIYFGEGSWLTVV.

The chain uses TRBV7-9 and TRBJ1-5, with TRBD1 matching 7 bases. J was trimmed by 3 bases and V by 8 bases; bases with no gene match: 4. Germline lookup yields CDR1 SEHNR and CDR2 FQNEAQ (reference sequence). The CDR3 spans 13 residues. CDR3 sequence reads: CASGTDLNQPQHF. The CDR3 nucleotides are TGTGCCAGCGGGACAGACCTCAATCAGCCCCAGCATTTT.

This chain uses TRBV6-6 with TRBJ2-2; no clear D gene. Germline V gene sequence: CDR1 MNHNY, CDR2 SVGAGI (reference sequence). The CDR3 totals 12 residues. Between the trimmed V and J ends, which lost 0 bases and 5 bases, there was a span of 1 base. The CDR3 DNA reads as TGTGCCAGCAGTTACTCTACCGGGGAGCTGTTTTTT. This encodes CASSYSTGELFF.

The chain employs TRBV5-1 and TRBJ2-3; 7 positions match TRBD2. The CDR3 runs 13 residues. The V and J ends lost 6 bases and 5 bases, in that order; junction bases with no gene match: 6. Germline CDR1 is SGHRS and CDR2 is YFSETQ. In DNA, the CDR3 is TGCGCCAGCACATTTCCGGGGGGAGATACGCAGTATTTT. Amino acid sequence: CASTFPGGDTQYF.

The genes are TRBV30 and TRBJ1-2; D gene uncertain. The CDR3 consists of 13 residues. The germline gives CDR1 GTSNPN, CDR2 SVGIG (reference sequence). The V end was cut by 0 bases, the J end by 4 bases, with 9 bases between. CDR3 in amino acids: CAWSVFGVYGYTF. For the CDR3, the DNA is TGTGCCTGGAGTGTATTTGGCGTCTATGGCTACACCTTC.

This clone has only one observation. The chain links TRBV9 to TRBJ2-7, with 10 bases fitting TRBD2. CDR1 is SGDLS and CDR2 is YYNGEE in the germline V gene. The CDR3 has 19 residues. Losses at the gene ends were 0 bases for V and 2 bases for J; bases not matched to a gene: 14. The CDR3 region is CASSVGLAGDQRRPYEQYF. In nucleotides, the CDR3 is TGTGCCAGCAGCGTAGGACTAGCGGGTGATCAACGTCGACCCTACGAGCAGTACTTC.

The rearrangement uses TRBV6-1 and TRBJ2-5; 11 positions match TRBD2. After removal of 10 bases from V and 4 bases from J, the junction contained 5 bases not matched to a gene. Germline-derived CDR1 and CDR2 are MNHNS and SASEGT. This CDR3 has 13 residues. CDR3 nucleotides: TGTGCCACGAAACTAGCGGGGGCAGAGACCCAGTACTTC. This encodes CATKLAGAETQYF.

This chain links TRBV27 with TRBJ2-3; possible D gene TRBD1, 5 bases. Germline V lookup: CDR1 MNHEY, CDR2 SMNVEV (reference sequence). CDR3 length: 17 residues. V was trimmed by 4 bases and J by 8 bases, leaving 25 bases between them. The chain's CDR3 is CASSSQAPTQIRSTQYF. The CDR3, as DNA: TGTGCCAGCAGTTCACAGGCCCCTACACAGATACGCAGTACGCAGTATTTT.

The rearrangement links TRBV2 to TRBJ1-5; 11 bases are shared with TRBD1. The ends lost 10 bases at V and 6 bases at J; junction bases unmatched: 8. CDR1 and CDR2 (germline): SNHLY, FYNNEI. CDR3 length equals 14 residues. The CDR3 region is CATGPGQGGQPQHF. CDR3 bases: TGTGCCACCGGGCCGGGACAGGGGGGTCAGCCCCAGCATTTT.

The V and J genes are TRBV6-1 and TRBJ2-2; D is possibly TRBD2 (5 bases). The CDR3 is 14 amino acids. Per the germline V gene, CDR1 is MNHNS and CDR2 is SASEGT. V was clipped by 3 bases and J by 3 bases, with 8 bases between them. In nucleotides, the CDR3 is TGTGCCAGCAGTGACTTGCGGGACACCGGGGAGCTGTTTTTT. Amino acid sequence: CASSDLRDTGELFF.

The chain has TRBV5-1 and TRBJ2-3; D is unclear. Germline assignment: CDR1 SGHRS and CDR2 YFSETQ. Trimming cost V 7 bases and J 0 bases, with 9 bases left between them. The CDR3 spans 13 residues. CDR3 sequence (DNA): TGCGCCAGCGGGATTACTAGCACAGATACGCAGTATTTT. Translated: CASGITSTDTQYF. Drawing the rest from reference TRBV5-1 and TRBJ2-3, the complete variable domain is KAGVTQTPRYLIKTRGQQVTLSCSPISGHRSVSWYQQTPGQGLQFLFEYFSETQRNKGNFPGRFSGRQFSNSRSEMNVSTLELGDSALYLCASGITSTDTQYFGPGTRLTVL.

As to this clone: Different DNA sequences within this sample yield the same CDR3. This sequence joins TRBV9 and TRBJ2-2; 11 bases match TRBD2. The length of the CDR3 is 15 residues. CDR1 and CDR2 (germline): SGDLS, YYNGEE. Trimming took 3 bases from V and 5 from J; bases not matched to a gene: 3. The CDR3 region is CASSAGTSGTGELFF. The CDR3, as DNA: TGTGCCAGCAGCGCTGGGACTAGCGGAACCGGGGAGCTGTTTTTT.

The chain combines TRBV7-6 with TRBJ2-7; tentatively, D is TRBD2 (5 bases). The CDR3 loop spans 13 amino acids. Trimming left V 5 bases short and J 1 base short, with 9 bases between. Per the germline V gene, CDR1 is SGHVS and CDR2 is FNYEAQ. The CDR3 DNA is TGTGCCAGCAGCCGCGGACTGTCCTACGAGCAGTACTTC. This codes for CASSRGLSYEQYF.

In DNA, the CDR3 is TGTGCCAGTACCTTATACCTTGGGAGTCGGTTAGGGACTGAAGCTTTCTTT. Its protein is CASTLYLGSRLGTEAFF. This chain connects TRBV19 to TRBJ1-1, with D unclear. CDR1 is LNHDA and CDR2 is SQIVND in the germline V gene (reference sequence). V lost 7 bases and J 5 bases, leaving 26 bases between the germline ends. There are 17 residues in the CDR3.

The chain carries TRBV4-1 and TRBJ2-2, with D perhaps matching TRBD2 (6 bases). The germline gives CDR1 MGHRA, CDR2 YSYEKL. There are 16 residues in the CDR3. The V gene lost 2 bases and the J gene lost 6 bases, with 16 bases spanning the gap. CDR3 coding DNA: TGCGCCAGCAGCCAAAATGTGGGGGGACCGCCCGGGGAGCTGTTTTTT. Protein product: CASSQNVGGPPGELFF.

The V and J genes are TRBV7-3 and TRBJ1-1; D may be TRBD1 (6 bases). The CDR3 covers 15 residues. V dropped 5 bases and J dropped 5 bases, with 18 bases sitting between them. Germline CDR1 is SGHTA and CDR2 is FQGTGA. The CDR3 DNA is TGTGCCAGCAGCGACAATCCAGGGGTTTGGACTGAAGCTTTCTTT. It specifies CASSDNPGVWTEAFF.